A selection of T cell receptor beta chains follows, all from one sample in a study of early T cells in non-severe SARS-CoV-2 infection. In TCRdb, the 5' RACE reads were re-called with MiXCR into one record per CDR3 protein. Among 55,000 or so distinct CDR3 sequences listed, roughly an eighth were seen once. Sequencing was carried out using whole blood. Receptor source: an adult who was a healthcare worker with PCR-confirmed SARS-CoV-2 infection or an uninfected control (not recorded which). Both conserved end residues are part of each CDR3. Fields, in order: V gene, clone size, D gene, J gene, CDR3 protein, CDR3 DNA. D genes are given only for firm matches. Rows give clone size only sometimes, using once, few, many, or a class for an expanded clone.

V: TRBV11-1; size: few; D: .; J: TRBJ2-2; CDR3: CASSVSRGPGELFF; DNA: TGTGCCAGCAGCGTATCACGGGGCCCCGGGGAGCTGTTTTTT
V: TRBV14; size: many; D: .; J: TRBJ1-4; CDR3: CASSHPGDYNEKLFF; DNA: TGTGCCAGCAGCCACCCAGGCGATTATAATGAAAAACTGTTTTTT
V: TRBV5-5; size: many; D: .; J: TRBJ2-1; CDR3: CASSLRGATEQFF; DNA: TGTGCCAGCAGCTTAAGGGGGGCAACTGAGCAGTTCTTC
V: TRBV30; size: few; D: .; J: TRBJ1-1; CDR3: CAWSVGGPRGGMGAFF; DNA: TGTGCCTGGAGTGTAGGAGGTCCAAGGGGAGGAATGGGAGCTTTCTTT
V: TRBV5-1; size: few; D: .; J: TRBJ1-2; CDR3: CASRAANYGYTF; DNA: TGCGCCAGCAGGGCGGCTAACTATGGCTACACCTTC
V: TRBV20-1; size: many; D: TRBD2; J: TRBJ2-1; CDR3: CSASEGLGGWEQFF; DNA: TGCAGTGCTAGTGAAGGACTAGGTGGTTGGGAGCAGTTCTTC
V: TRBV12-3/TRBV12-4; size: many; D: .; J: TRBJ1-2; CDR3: CASSFGQRGYTF; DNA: TGTGCCAGCAGTTTTGGACAGCGAGGCTACACCTTC
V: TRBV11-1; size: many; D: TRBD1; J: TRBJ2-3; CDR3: CASSGRTGGKNTDTQYF; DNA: TGTGCCAGCAGCGGACGGACAGGGGGGAAGAACACAGATACGCAGTATTTT
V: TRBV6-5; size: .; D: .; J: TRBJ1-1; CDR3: CASSLRGSYTEAFF; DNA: TGTGCCAGCAGTTTAAGGGGCAGTTACACTGAAGCTTTCTTT
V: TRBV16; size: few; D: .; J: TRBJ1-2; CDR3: CASSQGGPYGYTF; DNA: TGTGCCAGCAGCCAAGGGGGCCCCTATGGCTACACCTTC
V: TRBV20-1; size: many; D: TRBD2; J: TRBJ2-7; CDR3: CSAPQSGGSYEQYF; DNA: TGCAGTGCTCCCCAATCGGGAGGGTCCTACGAGCAGTACTTC
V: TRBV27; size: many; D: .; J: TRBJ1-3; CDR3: CASSYAADSGNTIYF; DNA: TGTGCCAGCAGTTACGCAGCCGACTCTGGAAACACCATATATTTT
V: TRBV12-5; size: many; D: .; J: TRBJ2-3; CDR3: CASGPNTDTQYF; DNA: TGTGCTAGTGGGCCCAATACAGATACGCAGTATTTT
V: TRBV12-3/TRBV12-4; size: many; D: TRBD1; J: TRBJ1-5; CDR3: CASRQDTGGGQPQHF; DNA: TGTGCCAGCAGACAGGACACAGGGGGGGGGCAGCCCCAGCATTTT
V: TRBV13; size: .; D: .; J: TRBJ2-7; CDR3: CASSHRGAGAYEQYF; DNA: TGTGCCAGCAGCCATCGGGGGGCTGGGGCCTACGAGCAGTACTTC
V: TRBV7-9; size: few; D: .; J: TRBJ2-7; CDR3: CASSPPRGQPYEQYF; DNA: TGTGCCAGCAGCCCCCCCCGTGGACAACCCTACGAGCAGTACTTC
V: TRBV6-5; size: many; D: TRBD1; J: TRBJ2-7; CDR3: CASSYWSGGLYEQYF; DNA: TGTGCCAGCAGTTACTGGTCAGGGGGCCTCTACGAGCAGTACTTC
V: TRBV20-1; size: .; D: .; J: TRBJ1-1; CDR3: CSAEVAGLNTEAFF; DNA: TGCAGTGCTGAGGTCGCAGGCCTGAACACTGAAGCTTTCTTT
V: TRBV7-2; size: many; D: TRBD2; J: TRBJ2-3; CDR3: CASSLKRGGFSTQYF; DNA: TGTGCCAGCAGCCTAAAGCGGGGGGGCTTTTCTACGCAGTATTTT
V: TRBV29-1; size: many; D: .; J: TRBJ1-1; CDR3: CSVVAQGIGAFF; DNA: TGCAGCGTTGTGGCCCAGGGGATAGGAGCTTTCTTT
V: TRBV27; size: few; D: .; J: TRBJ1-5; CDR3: CASSVQGSGNQPQHF; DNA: TGTGCCAGCAGTGTCCAGGGAAGTGGAAATCAGCCCCAGCATTTT
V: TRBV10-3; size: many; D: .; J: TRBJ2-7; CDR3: CAISESWQVFSSGEQYF; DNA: TGTGCCATCAGTGAGTCGTGGCAGGTCTTTAGTTCTGGCGAGCAGTACTTC
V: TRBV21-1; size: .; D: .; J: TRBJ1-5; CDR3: CAGYWGRVEIGNQPQHF; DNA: TGTGCCGGCTACTGGGGGCGAGTGGAGATCGGCAATCAGCCCCAGCATTTT
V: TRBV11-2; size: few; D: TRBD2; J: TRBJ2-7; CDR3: CASSLARGSLRSSYEQYF; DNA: TGTGCCAGCAGCTTAGCGCGGGGGAGCCTCAGAAGCTCCTACGAGCAGTACTTC
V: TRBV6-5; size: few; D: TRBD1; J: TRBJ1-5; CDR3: CASRTGDQPQHF; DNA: TGTGCCAGCAGGACAGGGGATCAGCCCCAGCATTTT
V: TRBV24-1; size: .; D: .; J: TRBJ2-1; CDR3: CVTSGTPPYNEQFF; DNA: TGTGTCACCAGTGGGACCCCCCCCTACAATGAGCAGTTCTTC
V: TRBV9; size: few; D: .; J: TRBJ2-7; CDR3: CASSPARTAGEQYF; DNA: TGTGCCAGCAGCCCGGCCCGGACCGCGGGCGAGCAGTACTTC
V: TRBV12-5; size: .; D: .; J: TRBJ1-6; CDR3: CASGINRETPLHF; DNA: TGTGCTAGTGGTATAAACAGGGAAACACCCCTCCACTTT
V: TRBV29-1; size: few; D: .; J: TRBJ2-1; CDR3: CSVTDSNEQFF; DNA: TGCAGCGTCACAGACAGCAATGAGCAGTTCTTC
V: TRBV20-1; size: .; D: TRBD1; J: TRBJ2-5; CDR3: CSARGDREAQYF; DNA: TGCAGTGCTAGGGGGGACAGGGAGGCCCAGTACTTC
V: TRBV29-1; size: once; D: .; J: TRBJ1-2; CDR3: CSVDKSYGYTF; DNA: TGCAGCGTTGACAAAAGCTATGGCTACACCTTC
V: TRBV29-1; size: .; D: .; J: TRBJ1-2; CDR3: CSVVWGGLYYTF; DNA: TGCAGCGTTGTTTGGGGCGGGCTTTACTACACCTTC
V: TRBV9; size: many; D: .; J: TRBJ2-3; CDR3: CASSVSHRPGSTDTQYF; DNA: TGTGCCAGCAGCGTCTCCCATAGACCGGGGAGCACAGATACGCAGTATTTT
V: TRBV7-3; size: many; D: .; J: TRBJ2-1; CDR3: CASSLIGPGGRNEQFF; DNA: TGTGCCAGCAGCTTAATTGGCCCAGGTGGGCGCAATGAGCAGTTCTTC
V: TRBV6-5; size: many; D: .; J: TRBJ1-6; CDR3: CASSYTGGDTNSPLHF; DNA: TGTGCCAGCAGTTACACCGGGGGCGATACGAATTCACCCCTCCACTTT
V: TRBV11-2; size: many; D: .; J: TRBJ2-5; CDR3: CASSPWTLGETQYF; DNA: TGTGCCAGCAGCCCTTGGACATTAGGGGAGACCCAGTACTTC
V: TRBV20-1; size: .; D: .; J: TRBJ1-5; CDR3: CSASRDSNQPQHF; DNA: TGCAGTGCTAGCCGGGATAGCAATCAGCCCCAGCATTTT
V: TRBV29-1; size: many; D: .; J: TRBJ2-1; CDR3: CSVESLAVDNEQFF; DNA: TGCAGCGTTGAGAGTCTAGCCGTCGACAATGAGCAGTTCTTC
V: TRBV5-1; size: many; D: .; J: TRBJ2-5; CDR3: CASSRSPESTRWETQYF; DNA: TGCGCCAGCAGTCGGAGCCCGGAGTCTACCCGATGGGAGACCCAGTACTTC
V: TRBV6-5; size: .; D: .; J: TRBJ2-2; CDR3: CASRSPTTNTGELFF; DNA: TGTGCCAGCAGGTCCCCGACTACGAACACCGGGGAGCTGTTTTTT
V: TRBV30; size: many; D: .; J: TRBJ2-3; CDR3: CAWSAGNSGDTQYF; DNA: TGTGCCTGGAGTGCAGGAAACAGCGGAGATACGCAGTATTTT
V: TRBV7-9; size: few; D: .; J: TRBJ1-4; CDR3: CASSPVPNEKLFF; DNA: TGTGCCAGCAGCCCGGTGCCGAATGAAAAACTGTTTTTT
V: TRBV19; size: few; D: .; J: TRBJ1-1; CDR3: CASSIDLLGEAFF; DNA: TGTGCCAGTAGTATAGATCTGTTGGGCGAAGCTTTCTTT